Listed here are 29 T cell receptor beta chains from one sample, sequenced in a study of cytomegalovirus exposure and HLA in healthy donors. Primers included in the PCR were 60 Vbeta and 13 Jbeta primers. Using immunoSEQ multiplex PCR, the repertoire was profiled, and TCRdb retains in-frame clones only, with some absent. The data contain approximately 190,000 clones, 12% of them singletons. Sequenced material: PBMCs. All receptors come from a man aged 50-60 years in good health and CMV-seropositive.

The rearrangement uses TRBV7-3 and TRBJ2-2, with D possibly matching TRBD1 (6 bases). V was cut by 3 bases and J by 7 bases, with 12 bases left in between. This CDR3 contains 14 residues. CDR1 and CDR2 from the germline V gene are SGHTA and FQGTGA. CDR3 residues: CASSFSGVVGELFF. The CDR3 DNA reads TGTGCCAGCAGCTTCTCAGGGGTCGTCGGGGAGCTGTTTTTT.

This clone was seen a handful of times. The chain joins TRBV21-1 to TRBJ1-1; the table names TRBD1, a call not compared with the DNA. TRBV21-1 constitutes a pseudogene. This CDR3 is built from 15 residues. CDR3: CASSKFRTAGDEAFF. The CDR3 DNA reads TGTGCCAGCAGCAAATTTAGAACCGCAGGTGATGAAGCTTTCTTT.

This clone was recorded a few times. V gene TRBV5-5 combines with J gene TRBJ2-3; the D gene is possibly TRBD1 (5 bases). The CDR3 contains 17 residues. Trimming took 4 bases from V and 2 from J, leaving 20 bases between them. The germline V gene encodes CDR1 SGHKS and CDR2 YYEKEE (reference sequence). CDR3 nucleotide sequence: TGTGCCAGCAGCCACAACCGCGACAGTTTTATCACAGATACGCAGTATTTT. Residues: CASSHNRDSFITDTQYF.

This clone came up a few times. The chain links TRBV27 to TRBJ2-6; 7 bases are shared with TRBD2. This CDR3 contains 19 residues. Germline values: CDR1 MNHEY, CDR2 SMNVEV (reference sequence). Trimming at V came to 5 bases and at J to 0 bases, leaving 13 bases not matched to a gene. This CDR3 reads CASSPLVKRDFSGANVLTF. The CDR3 DNA reads TGTGCCAGCAGTCCACTCGTAAAGCGGGACTTCTCTGGGGCCAACGTCCTGACTTTC.

This clone showed up just a few times. The chain's CDR3 is CASSLGDLGSFEKLFF. The CDR3 bases are TGTGCCAGCAGCTTGGGGGACCTCGGGAGTTTTGAAAAACTGTTTTTT. J is TRBJ1-4 and V is TRBV11-3; tentatively, D is TRBD1 (5 bases). Germline V lookup: CDR1 SGHNT, CDR2 YENEEA. CDR3 length: 16 amino acids. Trimming shortened V by 3 bases and J by 7 bases, and 18 bases separated the two germline ends.

A few counts support this clone. The chain recombines TRBV5-1 with TRBJ1-1, with D possibly being TRBD1 (6 bases). Germline values: CDR1 SGHRS, CDR2 YFSETQ. The length of the CDR3 is 13 residues. V was trimmed by 4 bases and J by 9 bases, leaving 16 bases between them. As DNA, the CDR3 is TGCGCCAGCAGCGTCCCGTTCGGGGGGCAAGCTTTCTTT. This codes for CASSVPFGGQAFF. The complete variable domain, with remaining parts taken from reference TRBV5-1 and TRBJ1-1, reads KAGVTQTPRYLIKTRGQQVTLSCSPISGHRSVSWYQQTPGQGLQFLFEYFSETQRNKGNFPGRFSGRQFSNSRSEMNVSTLELGDSALYLCASSVPFGGQAFFGQGTRLTVV.

The chain combines TRBV7-2 with TRBJ2-3, with 7 nucleotides matching TRBD1. Per germline, CDR1 SGHTA and CDR2 FQGNSA. The CDR3 has 15 amino acids. Unmatched junction bases numbered 4, after V lost 1 base and J lost 3 bases. The CDR3 region is CASSLGPGGTDTQYF. CDR3 DNA sequence: TGTGCCAGCAGCTTAGGGCCAGGGGGTACAGATACGCAGTATTTT.

This clone was seen more than once but under ten times. J is TRBJ1-2 and V is TRBV28; 7 positions match TRBD1. Germline CDR1 MDHEN, CDR2 SYDVKM. This CDR3 contains 13 residues. J gave up 6 bases and V 1 base, and 2 bases lay outside the gene matches. The CDR3 DNA is TGTGCCAGCAGTTTATACAGGGGTGATGGCTACACCTTC. Its translation: CASSLYRGDGYTF.

This clone came up a few times. This chain links TRBV27 with TRBJ2-5; no firm D call. V shed 2 bases and J shed 3 bases, with 16 bases lying between them. This CDR3 has 16 amino acids. Germline loops: CDR1 MNHEY, CDR2 SMNVEV (reference sequence). As DNA, the CDR3 is TGTGCCAGCAGTTTAGTCCAGAAACCCTTCAAAGAGACCCAGTACTTC. Protein sequence: CASSLVQKPFKETQYF.

The J gene is TRBJ1-3, the V gene TRBV5-1; no definite D call. The length of the CDR3 is 14 residues. From germline, CDR1 is SGHRS and CDR2 YFSETQ. V dropped 0 bases and J dropped 0 bases, with 4 bases sitting between them. CDR3 region: CASSLELSGNTIYF. The CDR3 nucleotides are TGCGCCAGCAGCTTGGAACTCTCTGGAAACACCATATATTTT.

The genes are TRBV5-5 and TRBJ1-2; D perhaps matches TRBD1 (5 bases). This CDR3 contains 16 residues. The V end lost 3 bases, the J end lost 3 bases, and 18 bases lay between the germline ends. The germline V gene has CDR1 SGHKS and CDR2 YYEKEE (reference sequence). The CDR3, as DNA: TGTGCCAGCAGCTCACGGGGGGACCTCGGGGACTATGGCTACACCTTC. Its translation: CASSSRGDLGDYGYTF.

The gene calls are TRBV4-1 and TRBJ1-5; D gene uncertain. The CDR3 has 16 amino acids. Trimming stripped 0 bases from V and 1 base from J, with 10 bases between. Germline values: CDR1 MGHRA, CDR2 YSYEKL. CDR3 sequence reads: CASSQDQHGSNQPQHF. The CDR3 nucleotides are TGCGCCAGCAGCCAAGATCAGCACGGGAGCAATCAGCCCCAGCATTTT.

This clone was observed a few times. The chain joins TRBV27 to TRBJ1-1; 9 nucleotides agree with TRBD1. After removal of 6 bases from V and 8 bases from J, the junction contained 7 bases not matched to a gene. The CDR3 spans 13 residues. Germline V gene sequence: CDR1 MNHEY, CDR2 SMNVEV (reference sequence). DNA of the CDR3: TGTGCCAGCAGGTCTACAGGGGGCGCGGAAGCTTTCTTT. The encoded protein is CASRSTGGAEAFF.

This clone was seen a few times. CDR3 nucleotides: TGTGCCACCAGCAGAGAGGCCTATTCACCCCTCCACTTT. It is translated as CATSREAYSPLHF. The chain employs TRBV15 and TRBJ1-6, with unresolved D. Germline loops: CDR1 LNHNV, CDR2 YYDKDF (reference sequence). The CDR3 spans 13 residues. V was clipped by 0 bases and J by 8 bases, with 5 bases between them.

This clone has a handful of counts. This sequence joins TRBV2 and TRBJ2-3; a possible D gene is TRBD1 (6 bases). This CDR3 has 14 amino acids. Germline values: CDR1 SNHLY, CDR2 FYNNEI. Between the trimmed V and J ends, which lost 7 bases and 6 bases, there was a span of 17 bases. CDR3: CASTPGQPGDTQYF. CDR3 DNA sequence: TGTGCCAGCACGCCGGGACAACCAGGGGATACGCAGTATTTT.

There are a few counts of this clone. The rearrangement joins TRBV7-8 to TRBJ2-1, with 9 nucleotides matching TRBD2. In germline, CDR1 is SGHVS, CDR2 FQNEAQ. Trimming took 1 base from V and 9 from J; bases not matched to a gene: 10. The CDR3 runs to 16 residues. CDR3 residues: CASSLVASGVKAEQFF. CDR3 DNA sequence: TGTGCCAGCAGCTTAGTGGCTAGCGGGGTGAAAGCTGAGCAGTTCTTC.

In its sample, this clone was seen a few times. J is TRBJ1-6 and V is TRBV6-5; TRBD1 matches at 9 bases. Per germline, CDR1 MNHEY and CDR2 SVGAGI. V shed 5 bases and J 10 bases; nucleotides not matched to a gene: 9. There are 15 residues in the CDR3. The CDR3 region has the DNA TGTGCCAGCAGTACCGGACAGGGGACAGGGTCACCCCTCCACTTT. This sequence encodes CASSTGQGTGSPLHF.

V and J are TRBV18 and TRBJ2-7; 7 bases are shared with TRBD1. V lost 2 bases and J lost 4; bases outside the gene matches: 8. This CDR3 has 15 residues. Looked up from germline, CDR1 is KGHSH and CDR2 is LQKENI. In nucleotides, the CDR3 is TGTGCCAGCTCACCAGTCCGGGACAGAGGGTACGAGCAGTACTTC. Protein: CASSPVRDRGYEQYF. The whole variable domain, filled in from reference TRBV18 and TRBJ2-7, reads NAGVMQNPRHLVRRRGQEARLRCSPMKGHSHVYWYRQLPEEGLKFMVYLQKENIIDESGMPKERFSAEFPKEGPSILRIQQVVRGDSAAYFCASSPVRDRGYEQYFGPGTRLTVT.

The chain carries TRBV2 and TRBJ1-5; 10 nucleotides align to TRBD1. After removal of 7 bases from V and 7 bases from J, the junction contained 4 bases not matched to a gene. The CDR3 covers 13 residues. Germline V lookup: CDR1 SNHLY, CDR2 FYNNEI. This CDR3 is CASKTGGRQPQHF. As DNA, the CDR3 is TGTGCCAGCAAGACAGGGGGCAGGCAGCCCCAGCATTTT.

V is TRBV5-8 and J is TRBJ1-2; D unclear. The ends were cut back, 3 bases at V and 5 bases at J, with 11 bases in the middle. CDR1 and CDR2 (germline): SGHTS, YDEGEE. The CDR3 covers 13 residues. The CDR3 loop is CASSSHQEYGYTF. In DNA form, the CDR3 reads TGTGCCAGCAGCTCCCACCAGGAATATGGCTACACCTTC.

This clone was detected once. The chain uses TRBV27 and TRBJ2-1, with 9 bases that match TRBD2. This CDR3 comprises 14 residues. Trimming cost V 5 bases and J 3 bases; bases outside gene matches: 2. CDR1 and CDR2 from the germline V gene are MNHEY and SMNVEV (reference sequence). The CDR3, as DNA: TGTGCCAGCAGTGGACTAGCGTTCTACAATGAGCAGTTCTTC. Translation: CASSGLAFYNEQFF.

This clone was recorded a few times. The chain is built from TRBV7-9 and TRBJ2-1; D gene unclear. Trimming took off 5 bases at V and 5 bases at J, with 16 bases between the two ends. The CDR3 covers 15 residues. CDR1 and CDR2 (germline): SEHNR, FQNEAQ (reference sequence). The CDR3 is CASSAHRNLDNEQFF. The CDR3 coding sequence is TGTGCCAGCAGCGCACATCGGAACCTAGACAATGAGCAGTTCTTC.

This clone has more than one count but fewer than ten. The rearrangement uses TRBV18 and TRBJ2-1; D gene ambiguous. The CDR3 runs 16 residues. Per germline, CDR1 KGHSH and CDR2 LQKENI. V lost 1 base and J lost 0, with 10 bases in between. The CDR3 DNA follows: TGTGCCAGCTCACCACTGGCCAGCGACTCCTACAATGAGCAGTTCTTC. It encodes CASSPLASDSYNEQFF.

This clone has a handful of counts. The V call is TRBV6-5, the J call TRBJ1-1; 7 positions agree with TRBD1. This CDR3 spans 13 amino acids. Germline V gene lookup returns CDR1 MNHEY and CDR2 SVGAGI. Losses at the gene ends were 6 bases for V and 11 bases for J; bases not matched to a gene: 12. The CDR3 DNA reads as TGTGCCAGCAGCCGACCTCCGGGACAGTTGGCTTTCTTT. This codes for CASSRPPGQLAFF.

This clone was seen only a few times. The gene calls are TRBV10-2 and TRBJ1-5; D gene uncertain. Trimming took off 3 bases at V and 6 bases at J, with 6 bases between the two ends. The length of the CDR3 is 12 residues. Germline V lookup: CDR1 WSHSY, CDR2 SAAADI. For the CDR3, the DNA is TGCGCCAGCAGTGACAGACTTCAGCCCCAGCATTTT. This translates into CASSDRLQPQHF.

The chain's CDR3 is CASSLDLNRGNSPLHF. The CDR3 nucleotides are TGTGCCAGCAGCTTGGATTTGAACAGGGGCAATTCACCCCTCCACTTT. The chain joins TRBV11-3 to TRBJ1-6, with 7 bases matching TRBD1. Germline CDR1 SGHNT, CDR2 YENEEA. The CDR3 has 16 residues. The V gene end was trimmed by 3 bases and the J gene end by 7 bases; junction bases not matched to a gene: 9.

This clone was seen only a few times. The V and J genes are TRBV7-2 and TRBJ2-1; 7 bases align to TRBD2. The V segment lost 5 bases and the J segment 5 bases; nucleotides outside the gene matches: 18. The CDR3 covers 18 residues. CDR1 and CDR2 (germline): SGHTA, FQGNSA. CDR3 coding DNA: TGTGCCAGCAGCCAAGGGCCCCTGGGGAGGGGTTTTGACAATGAGCAGTTCTTC. It specifies CASSQGPLGRGFDNEQFF.

This clone occurred a few times. The chain couples TRBV7-9 to TRBJ2-4; D is ambiguous. The CDR3 extends over 13 amino acids. Trimming shortened V by 3 bases and J by 3 bases, and 6 bases separated the two germline ends. CDR1 and CDR2 (germline): SEHNR, FQNEAQ (reference sequence). The CDR3 region has the DNA TGTGCCAGCAGCTTGGGCAGCAAAAACATTCAGTACTTC. It is translated as CASSLGSKNIQYF.

The chain links TRBV18 to TRBJ1-5; TRBD1 matches at 11 bases. The CDR3 contains 15 residues. Germline CDR1 and CDR2: KGHSH and LQKENI. After removal of 8 bases from V and 4 bases from J, the junction contained 7 bases not matched to a gene. CDR3 region: CASTRDRGDNQPQHF. CDR3 bases: TGTGCCAGCACCCGGGACAGGGGGGATAATCAGCCCCAGCATTTT.